A selection of T cell receptor beta chains follows, all from one sample in a study of Graves' ophthalmopathy and Graves' hyperthyroidism. TCRdb fed the multiplex PCR reads into MiXCR, producing one record per CDR3 protein. The sample includes roughly 160,000 distinct CDR3 sequences, just under 40% seen only once; the top ten take around 9.3%. Sequencing was performed on peripheral blood. These receptors came from a man younger than 40 with Graves' ophthalmopathy. CDR3s include the opening cysteine and the closing phenylalanine or tryptophan. Fields, in order: CDR3 protein, CDR3 DNA, D gene, V gene, clone size, J gene. The D gene is left open where the match is weak. A clone size is listed for some rows: how often the clone was seen (once, few, many), or a class if it is expanded.

CASSSRPGQGAYGYTF,TGTGCCAGCAGCTCTAGACCGGGACAGGGGGCCTATGGCTACACCTTC,TRBD1,TRBV11-2,many,TRBJ1-2
CASSFPGEETQYF,TGTGCCAGCAGCTTTCCGGGGGAGGAGACCCAGTACTTC,NA,TRBV7-9,many,TRBJ2-5
CASSYPSSGYYEQYF,TGTGCCAGCAGTTACCCCTCTAGCGGCTACTACGAGCAGTACTTC,TRBD2,TRBV6-2/TRBV6-3,NA,TRBJ2-7
CASSHFTANTGELFF,TGTGCCAGCAGCCACTTCACAGCGAACACCGGGGAGCTGTTTTTT,NA,TRBV6-2/TRBV6-3,NA,TRBJ2-2
CASSLSLGAYEQYF,TGTGCCAGCAGTTTAAGTCTGGGCGCCTACGAGCAGTACTTC,NA,TRBV27,NA,TRBJ2-7
CASPYGTGDTEAFF,TGTGCCAGTCCTTATGGGACAGGGGACACTGAAGCTTTCTTT,TRBD1,TRBV2,NA,TRBJ1-1
CASSLPGFGRGNTEAFF,TGTGCCAGCAGTTTACCGGGCTTCGGGAGAGGGAACACTGAAGCTTTCTTT,NA,TRBV12-3/TRBV12-4,many,TRBJ1-1
CASTTRQGTTKYEQYF,TGTGCCAGCACTACAAGACAGGGAACCACGAAGTACGAGCAGTACTTC,TRBD1,TRBV28,NA,TRBJ2-7
CAGRKWEWGTEAFF,TGTGCCGGTAGAAAGTGGGAATGGGGCACTGAAGCTTTCTTT,NA,TRBV30,many,TRBJ1-1
CASSLSVIAFF,TGTGCCAGCAGTTTATCGGTTATCGCTTTCTTT,NA,TRBV12-3/TRBV12-4,many,TRBJ1-1
CASSEYGQETQYF,TGTGCCAGCAGTGAATACGGTCAAGAGACCCAGTACTTC,NA,TRBV6-1,few,TRBJ2-5
CASSHAEEAFF,TGTGCCAGCAGCCATGCAGAGGAAGCTTTCTTT,NA,TRBV3-1,many,TRBJ1-1
CASKLTSGRGRGANVLTF,TGTGCCAGCAAGTTGACTAGCGGGAGGGGTCGGGGGGCCAACGTCCTGACTTTC,TRBD2,TRBV6-4,many,TRBJ2-6
CASSHRGANTEAFF,TGTGCCAGTAGCCACCGAGGGGCGAACACTGAAGCTTTCTTT,NA,TRBV19,many,TRBJ1-1
CASSPVGSGRSETQYF,TGTGCTAGCAGCCCCGTGGGTAGCGGGAGATCAGAGACCCAGTACTTC,TRBD2,TRBV7-7,NA,TRBJ2-5
CASSQDLGVTGELFF,TGTGCCAGCAGCCAAGACCTCGGGGTAACCGGGGAGCTGTTTTTT,NA,TRBV3-1,many,TRBJ2-2
CASSYGQTYEQYF,TGTGCCAGCAGTTACGGACAGACCTACGAGCAGTACTTC,NA,TRBV6-2/TRBV6-3,many,TRBJ2-7
CATSLHDPRAAGGTQYF,TGTGCCACCAGCCTACACGACCCCCGGGCCGCGGGGGGGACCCAGTACTTC,TRBD2,TRBV15,many,TRBJ2-5
CASSLARENIQYF,TGTGCCAGCAGCTTAGCGCGGGAAAACATTCAGTACTTC,NA,TRBV7-2,few,TRBJ2-4
CSVGDRARGYTF,TGCAGCGTTGGTGACAGGGCCCGAGGCTACACCTTC,TRBD1,TRBV29-1,many,TRBJ1-2
CASGSPGSGVYEQYF,TGTGCTAGTGGTTCCCCAGGGTCAGGGGTCTACGAGCAGTACTTC,NA,TRBV12-5,NA,TRBJ2-7
CASSPQARRSNQPQHF,TGTGCCAGCAGTCCACAGGCCAGGCGATCCAATCAGCCCCAGCATTTT,NA,TRBV27,NA,TRBJ1-5
CASSFSRHIRYEQYF,TGTGCCAGCAGCTTCAGTAGGCACATCAGATACGAGCAGTACTTC,NA,TRBV7-2,NA,TRBJ2-7
CASKLTGDNYGYTF,TGTGCCAGCAAGTTGACAGGAGATAACTATGGCTACACCTTC,NA,TRBV28,many,TRBJ1-2
CASSFGMGEAFF,TGTGCCAGCAGTTTTGGGATGGGTGAAGCTTTCTTT,NA,TRBV28,many,TRBJ1-1
CAWSPPLGLREQYF,TGTGCCTGGAGCCCCCCGCTAGGGCTCCGGGAGCAGTACTTC,NA,TRBV30,many,TRBJ2-7
CASSLTRGATF,TGTGCCAGCAGTTTAACCAGGGGAGCCACCTTC,NA,TRBV12-3/TRBV12-4,many,TRBJ1-2
CASRTTGTKNIQYF,TGTGCCAGCAGGACAACAGGGACCAAAAACATTCAGTACTTC,NA,TRBV6-2/TRBV6-3,many,TRBJ2-4
CASSWVDNSGEQYF,TGTGCCAGCAGTTGGGTGGACAACTCTGGGGAGCAGTACTTC,NA,TRBV27,many,TRBJ2-7